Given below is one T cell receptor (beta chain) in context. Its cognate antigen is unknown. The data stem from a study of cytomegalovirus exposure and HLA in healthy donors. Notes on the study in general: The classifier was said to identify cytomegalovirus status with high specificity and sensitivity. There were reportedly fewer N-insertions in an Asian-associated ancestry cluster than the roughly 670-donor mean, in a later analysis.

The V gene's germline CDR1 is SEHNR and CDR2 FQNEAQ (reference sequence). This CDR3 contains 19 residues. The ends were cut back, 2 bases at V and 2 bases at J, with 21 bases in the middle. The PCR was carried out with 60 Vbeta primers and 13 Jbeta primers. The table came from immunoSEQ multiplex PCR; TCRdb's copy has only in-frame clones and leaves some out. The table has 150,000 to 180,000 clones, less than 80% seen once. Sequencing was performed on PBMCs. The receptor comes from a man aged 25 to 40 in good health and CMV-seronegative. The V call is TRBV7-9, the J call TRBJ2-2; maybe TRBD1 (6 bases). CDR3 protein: CASSLSPWGRQQNTGELFF. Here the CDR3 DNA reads TGTGCCAGCAGCTTATCTCCCTGGGGGCGCCAACAAAACACCGGGGAGCTGTTTTTT.